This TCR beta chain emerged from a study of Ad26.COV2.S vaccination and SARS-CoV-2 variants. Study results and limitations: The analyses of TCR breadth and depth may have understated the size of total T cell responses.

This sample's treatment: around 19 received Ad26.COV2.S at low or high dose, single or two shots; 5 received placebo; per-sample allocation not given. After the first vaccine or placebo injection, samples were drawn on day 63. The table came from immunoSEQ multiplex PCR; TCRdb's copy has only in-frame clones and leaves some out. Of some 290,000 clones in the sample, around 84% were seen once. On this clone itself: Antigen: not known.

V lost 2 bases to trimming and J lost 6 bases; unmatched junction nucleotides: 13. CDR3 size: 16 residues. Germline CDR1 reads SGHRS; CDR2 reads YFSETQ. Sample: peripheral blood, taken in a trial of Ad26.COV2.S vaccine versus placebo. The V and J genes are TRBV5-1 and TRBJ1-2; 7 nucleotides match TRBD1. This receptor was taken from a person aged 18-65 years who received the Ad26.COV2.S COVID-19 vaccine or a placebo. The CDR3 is CASSFAGEQGLNGYTF. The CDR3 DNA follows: TGCGCCAGCAGCTTTGCGGGTGAACAGGGGTTAAATGGCTACACCTTC. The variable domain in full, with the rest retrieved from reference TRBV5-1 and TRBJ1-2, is KAGVTQTPRYLIKTRGQQVTLSCSPISGHRSVSWYQQTPGQGLQFLFEYFSETQRNKGNFPGRFSGRQFSNSRSEMNVSTLELGDSALYLCASSFAGEQGLNGYTFGSGTRLTVV.